The next 9 T cell receptor beta chains were all read from a single sample in a study of T cell repertoires in cytomegalovirus infection. Antigen specificity for these receptors is unknown. From the reads, TCRdb called clonotypes with MiXCR, one entry per CDR3 protein. Of approximately 1,000,000 distinct CDR3 sequences in the sample, 30% to 40% were seen once. Sequenced here: cultured CD8+ T cells from PBMCs, sampled from culture after CMV antigen stimulation. The receptors stem from a human donor in good health (CMV status not recorded). Some clones in this sample may be carry-over from other donors' samples.

This clonotype was detected only a few times. This chain joins TRBV12-3 or TRBV12-4 and TRBJ1-1, with D possibly matching TRBD1 (5 bases). V was trimmed by 3 bases and J by 7 bases, leaving 15 bases between them. The CDR3 consists of 14 residues. The CDR3 DNA reads TGTGCCAGCAGTTTTCAACACGGGGACTATGAAGCTTTCTTT. Translating gives CASSFQHGDYEAFF.

V gene TRBV24-1 combines with J gene TRBJ1-1; 8 bases align to TRBD1. Trimming removed 9 bases from V and 1 base from J; junction bases left unmatched: 12. Germline V gene lookup returns CDR1 KGHDR and CDR2 SFDVKD. CDR3 size: 16 residues. The CDR3 DNA sequence: TGTGCCACCCCTATGACAGGGGAGAGGGCGAACACTGAAGCTTTCTTT. Its translation is CATPMTGERANTEAFF.

The chain recombines TRBV20-1 with TRBJ1-4; perhaps TRBD1 as D (5 bases). V shed 3 bases and J shed 7 bases, with 12 bases lying between them. Germline V lookup: CDR1 DFQATT, CDR2 SNEGSKA (reference sequence). This CDR3 region has 13 residues. The CDR3 reads CSARVGQAEKLFF. The CDR3 DNA is TGCAGTGCTAGGGTGGGGCAGGCTGAAAAACTGTTTTTT.

This clonotype was counted between two and nine times. This chain connects TRBV28 to TRBJ1-5; no reliable D call. Germline CDR1 reads MDHEN; CDR2 reads SYDVKM. The CDR3 totals 13 residues. V dropped 6 bases and J dropped 4 bases, with 10 bases sitting between them. CDR3 sequence reads: CASRPVLNQPQHF. The CDR3 DNA is TGTGCCAGCAGACCGGTACTTAATCAGCCCCAGCATTTT.

This clonotype was recorded only once. The chain is built from TRBV18 and TRBJ2-1; TRBD2 agrees at 8 bases. This CDR3 contains 18 residues. CDR1 KGHSH and CDR2 LQKENI come from the germline V gene. The V gene end was trimmed by 4 bases and the J gene end by 3 bases; junction bases not matched to a gene: 14. In DNA form, the CDR3 reads TGTGCCAGCTCACTGCGCGTTGGTCTAGCGGGTGACTACAATGAGCAGTTCTTC. Residues: CASSLRVGLAGDYNEQFF. Variable domain in full (rest from reference TRBV18 and TRBJ2-1): NAGVMQNPRHLVRRRGQEARLRCSPMKGHSHVYWYRQLPEEGLKFMVYLQKENIIDESGMPKERFSAEFPKEGPSILRIQQVVRGDSAAYFCASSLRVGLAGDYNEQFFGPGTRLTVL.

The rearrangement joins TRBV9 to TRBJ1-5; TRBD1 agrees at 8 bases. The J segment lost 4 bases and the V segment lost 0 bases, leaving 3 bases of the junction unmatched. Germline V lookup: CDR1 SGDLS, CDR2 YYNGEE. This CDR3 spans 15 amino acids. CDR3 residues: CASSVAGGLNQPQHF. For the CDR3, the DNA is TGTGCCAGCAGCGTAGCAGGGGGCTTAAATCAGCCCCAGCATTTT.

There are a few counts of this clonotype. The genes are TRBV7-9 and TRBJ2-7, with 7 bases that match TRBD2. Trimming cost V 1 base and J 2 bases; bases outside gene matches: 5. Looked up from germline, CDR1 is SEHNR and CDR2 is FQNEAQ (reference sequence). This CDR3 comprises 15 residues. CDR3 DNA: TGTGCCAGCAGCTTAGATGCAGGGACTACCTACGAGCAGTACTTC. Its protein product is CASSLDAGTTYEQYF. Filled out from reference TRBV7-9 and TRBJ2-7, the complete variable domain reads DTGVSQNPRHKITKRGQNVTFRCDPISEHNRLYWYRQTLGQGPEFLTYFQNEAQLEKSRLLSDRFSAERPKGSFSTLEIQRTEQGDSAMYLCASSLDAGTTYEQYFGPGTRLTVT.

The chain joins TRBV11-2 to TRBJ2-5; D unclear. Looked up from germline, CDR1 is SGHAT and CDR2 is FQNNGV. Trimming removed 5 bases from V and 5 bases from J, with 9 bases in between. The length of the CDR3 is 12 residues. CDR3 coding DNA: TGTGCCAGCAGCAACCTCGGGGAGACCCAGTACTTC. Amino acid sequence: CASSNLGETQYF.

The J gene is TRBJ1-1, the V gene TRBV5-5; the match to TRBD1 covers 7 bases. V lost 4 bases and J lost 4; bases outside the gene matches: 13. CDR3 length: 16 residues. Germline V gives CDR1 SGHKS, CDR2 YYEKEE (reference sequence). CDR3 sequence reads: CASSQGTANIPTEAFF. CDR3 DNA sequence: TGTGCCAGCAGCCAAGGGACAGCTAACATTCCCACTGAAGCTTTCTTT.